This T cell receptor (beta chain) was retrieved from a study of blood T cell repertoires in COVID-19. Study-level background: The origin of the acute and convalescent COVID-19 samples was the United States, Italy and Spain.

Some clones are missing from TCRdb's copy, which holds only in-frame ones; the method was immunoSEQ multiplex PCR. The sample contains 70,000 to 90,000 clones, 75% to 85% of which appear only once. Seattle's cohort entered during active infection and was followed longitudinally. The CDR3 totals 15 residues. V shed 5 bases and J 8 bases; nucleotides not matched to a gene: 8. Germline V gives CDR1 SEHNR, CDR2 FQNEAQ (reference sequence). Sequencing was done on a sample of peripheral blood. The origin of this receptor is a middle-aged man with COVID-19, enrolled during active disease. The V and J genes are TRBV7-9 and TRBJ1-4, with TRBD1 matching over 10 bases. CDR3 amino acids: CASSPDRGLGEKLFF. CDR3 DNA: TGTGCCAGCAGCCCCGACAGGGGGCTTGGGGAAAAACTGTTTTTT.